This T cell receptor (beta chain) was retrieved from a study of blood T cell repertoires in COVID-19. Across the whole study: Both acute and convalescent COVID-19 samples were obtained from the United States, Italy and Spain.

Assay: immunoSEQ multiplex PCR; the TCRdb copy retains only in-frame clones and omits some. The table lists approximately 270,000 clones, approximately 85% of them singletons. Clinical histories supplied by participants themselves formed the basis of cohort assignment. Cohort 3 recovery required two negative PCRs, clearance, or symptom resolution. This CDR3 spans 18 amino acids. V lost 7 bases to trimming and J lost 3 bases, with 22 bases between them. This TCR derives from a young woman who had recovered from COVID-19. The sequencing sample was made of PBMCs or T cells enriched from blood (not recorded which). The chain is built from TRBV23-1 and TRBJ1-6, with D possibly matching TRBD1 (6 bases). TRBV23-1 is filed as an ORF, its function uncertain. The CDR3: CASKSGRGITVYNSPLHF. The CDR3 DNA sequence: TGCGCCAGCAAGTCGGGCAGGGGCATAACGGTCTATAATTCACCCCTCCACTTT.